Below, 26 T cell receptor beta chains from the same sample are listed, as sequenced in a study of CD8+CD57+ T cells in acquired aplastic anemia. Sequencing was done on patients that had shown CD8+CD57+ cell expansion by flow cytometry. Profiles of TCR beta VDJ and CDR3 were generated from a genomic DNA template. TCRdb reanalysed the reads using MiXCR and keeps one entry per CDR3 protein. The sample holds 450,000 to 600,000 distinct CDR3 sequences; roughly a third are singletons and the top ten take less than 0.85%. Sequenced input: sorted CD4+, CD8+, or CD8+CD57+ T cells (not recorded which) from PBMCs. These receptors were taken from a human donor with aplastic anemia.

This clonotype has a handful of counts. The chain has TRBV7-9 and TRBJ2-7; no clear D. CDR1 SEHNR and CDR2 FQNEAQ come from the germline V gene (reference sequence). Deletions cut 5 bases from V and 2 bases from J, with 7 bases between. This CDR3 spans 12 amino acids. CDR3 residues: CASSQMTYEQYF. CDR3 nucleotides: TGTGCCAGCAGCCAGATGACCTACGAGCAGTACTTC.

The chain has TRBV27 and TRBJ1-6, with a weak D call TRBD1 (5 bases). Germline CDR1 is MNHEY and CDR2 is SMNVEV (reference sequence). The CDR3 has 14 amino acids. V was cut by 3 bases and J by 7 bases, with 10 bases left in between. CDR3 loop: CASSFGALNSPLHF. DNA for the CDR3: TGTGCCAGCAGTTTCGGGGCCCTCAATTCACCCCTCCACTTT.

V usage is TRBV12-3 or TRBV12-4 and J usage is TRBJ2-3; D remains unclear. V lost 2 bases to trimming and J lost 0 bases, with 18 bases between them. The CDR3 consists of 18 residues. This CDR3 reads CASSLRAEPATSTDTQYF. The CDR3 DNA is TGTGCCAGCAGTTTAAGGGCGGAGCCGGCCACTAGCACAGATACGCAGTATTTT.

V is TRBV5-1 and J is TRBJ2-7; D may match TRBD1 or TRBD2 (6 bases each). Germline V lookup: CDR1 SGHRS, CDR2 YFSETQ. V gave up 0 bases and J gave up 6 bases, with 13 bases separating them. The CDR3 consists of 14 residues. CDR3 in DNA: TGCGCCAGCAGCTTGGAGGGGGGCCGTGGCGAGCAGTACTTC. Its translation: CASSLEGGRGEQYF.

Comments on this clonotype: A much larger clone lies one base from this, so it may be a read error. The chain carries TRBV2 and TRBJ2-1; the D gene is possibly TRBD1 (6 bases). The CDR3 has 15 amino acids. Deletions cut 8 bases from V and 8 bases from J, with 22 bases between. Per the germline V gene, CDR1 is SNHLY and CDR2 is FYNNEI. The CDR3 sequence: CASSPGHEQFDEQFF. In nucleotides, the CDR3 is TGTGCCAGCTCGCCGGGACACGAGCAGTTCGATGAGCAGTTCTTC.

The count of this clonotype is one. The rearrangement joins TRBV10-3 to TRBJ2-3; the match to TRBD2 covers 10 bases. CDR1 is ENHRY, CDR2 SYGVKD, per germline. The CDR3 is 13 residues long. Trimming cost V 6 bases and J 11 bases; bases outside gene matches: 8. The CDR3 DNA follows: TGTGCCATCAGCACTAGCGGGAACAATGAGCAGTATTTT. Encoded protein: CAISTSGNNEQYF.

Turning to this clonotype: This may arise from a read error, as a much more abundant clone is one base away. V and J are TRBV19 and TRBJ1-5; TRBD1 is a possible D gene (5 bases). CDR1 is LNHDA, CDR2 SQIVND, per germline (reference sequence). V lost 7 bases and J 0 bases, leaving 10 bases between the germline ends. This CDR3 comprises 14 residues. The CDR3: CASKQVDSNQPQHF. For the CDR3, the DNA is TGTGCCAGTAAACAGGTGGATAGCAATCAGCCCCAGCATTTT.

Written as DNA, the CDR3 is TGTGCCACCAGTGTCCAGCCCCAGCATTTT. This sequence encodes CATSVQPQHF. The chain carries TRBV24-1 and TRBJ1-5; no definite D call. The length of the CDR3 is 10 residues. V dropped 5 bases and J dropped 7 bases, with 2 bases sitting between them. The V gene's germline CDR1 is KGHDR and CDR2 SFDVKD.

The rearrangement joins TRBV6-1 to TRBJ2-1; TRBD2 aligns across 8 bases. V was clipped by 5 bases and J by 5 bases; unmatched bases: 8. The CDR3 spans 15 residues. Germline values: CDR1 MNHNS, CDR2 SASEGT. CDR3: CASSKRGGLDNEQFF. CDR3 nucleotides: TGTGCCAGCAGTAAGAGGGGGGGACTAGACAATGAGCAGTTCTTC.

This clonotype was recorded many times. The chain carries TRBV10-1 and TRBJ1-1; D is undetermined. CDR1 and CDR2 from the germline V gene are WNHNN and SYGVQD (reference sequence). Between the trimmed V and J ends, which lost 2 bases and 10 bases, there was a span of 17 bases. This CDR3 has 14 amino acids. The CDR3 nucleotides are TGCGCCAGCAGTGAGCGGTGGGCTCCTTGGAGAGCTTTCTTT. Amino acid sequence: CASSERWAPWRAFF.

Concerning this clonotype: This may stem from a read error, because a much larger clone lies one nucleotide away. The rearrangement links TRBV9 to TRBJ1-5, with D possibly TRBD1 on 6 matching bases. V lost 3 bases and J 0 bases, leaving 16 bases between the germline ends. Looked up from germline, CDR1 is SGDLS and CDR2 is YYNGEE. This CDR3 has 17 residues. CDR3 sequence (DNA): TGTGCCAGCAGCGCTGCAGGGGAATGGGATAGCAATCAGCCCCAGCATTTT. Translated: CASSAAGEWDSNQPQHF.

CDR3 in DNA: TGTGCCAGCAGTTACTTTGGCATACAGGGACCCTACGAGCAGTACTTC. Its translation is CASSYFGIQGPYEQYF. The V and J genes are TRBV6-5 and TRBJ2-7, with D maybe TRBD1 (6 bases). Germline V lookup: CDR1 MNHEY, CDR2 SVGAGI. Between the trimmed V and J ends, which lost 1 base and 2 bases, there was a span of 15 bases. CDR3 length: 16 amino acids.

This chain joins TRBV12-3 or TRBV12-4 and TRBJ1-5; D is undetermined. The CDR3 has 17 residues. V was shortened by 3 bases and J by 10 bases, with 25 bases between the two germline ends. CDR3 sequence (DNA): TGTGCCAGCAGTTTTCATGCGTTGGCACAGCTAATCGGCCCCCAGCATTTT. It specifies CASSFHALAQLIGPQHF.

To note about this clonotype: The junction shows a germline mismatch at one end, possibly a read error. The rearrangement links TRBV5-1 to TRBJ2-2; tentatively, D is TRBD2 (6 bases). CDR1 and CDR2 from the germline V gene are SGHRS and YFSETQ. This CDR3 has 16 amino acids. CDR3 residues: CAGSLGLGAVTGELFF. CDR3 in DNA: TGCGCCGGCAGCTTGGGACTGGGAGCAGTCACCGGGGAGCTGTTTTTT.

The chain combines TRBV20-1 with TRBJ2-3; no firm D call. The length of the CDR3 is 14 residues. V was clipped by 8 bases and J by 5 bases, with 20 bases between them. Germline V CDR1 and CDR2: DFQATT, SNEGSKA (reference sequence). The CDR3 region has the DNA TGCAGTCCCAATGATGCGTCAAGTGGAGATACGCAGTATTTT. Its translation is CSPNDASSGDTQYF.

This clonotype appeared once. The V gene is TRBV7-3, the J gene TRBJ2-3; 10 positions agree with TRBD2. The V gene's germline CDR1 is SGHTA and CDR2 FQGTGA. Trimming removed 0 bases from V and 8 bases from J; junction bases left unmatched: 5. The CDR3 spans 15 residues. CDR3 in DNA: TGTGCCAGCAGCTTAACGCTAGCGGGGGTTGGTACGCAGTATTTT. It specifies CASSLTLAGVGTQYF.

CDR3 sequence: CASSQIKGGTTVSYGYTF. The CDR3 coding sequence is TGTGCCAGCAGCCAGATAAAAGGAGGGACAACCGTTTCCTATGGCTACACCTTC. This chain uses TRBV25-1 with TRBJ1-2; a possible D gene is TRBD1 (6 bases). V lost 6 bases to trimming and J lost 4 bases, with 27 bases between them. Germline V gene data show CDR1 as MGHDK and CDR2 as SYGVNS. The CDR3 runs to 18 residues.

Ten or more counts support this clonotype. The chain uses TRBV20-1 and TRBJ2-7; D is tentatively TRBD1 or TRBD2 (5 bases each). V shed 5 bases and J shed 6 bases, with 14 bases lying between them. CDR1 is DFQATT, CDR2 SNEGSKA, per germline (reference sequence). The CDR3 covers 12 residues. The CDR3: CSASNGAPEQYF. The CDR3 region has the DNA TGCAGTGCTTCCAACGGGGCCCCCGAGCAGTACTTC.

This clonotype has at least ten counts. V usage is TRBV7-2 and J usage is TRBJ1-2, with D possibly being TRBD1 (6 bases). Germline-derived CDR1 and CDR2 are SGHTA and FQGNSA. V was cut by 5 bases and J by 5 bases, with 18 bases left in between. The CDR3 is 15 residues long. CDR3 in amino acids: CASSPLGGADYGYTF. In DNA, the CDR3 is TGTGCCAGCAGCCCATTGGGGGGCGCTGATTATGGCTACACCTTC. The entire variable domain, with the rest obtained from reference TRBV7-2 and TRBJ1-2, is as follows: GAGVSQSPSNKVTEKGKDVELRCDPISGHTALYWYRQSLGQGLEFLIYFQGNSAPDKSGLPSDRFSAERTGGSVSTLTIQRTQQEDSAVYLCASSPLGGADYGYTFGSGTRLTVV.

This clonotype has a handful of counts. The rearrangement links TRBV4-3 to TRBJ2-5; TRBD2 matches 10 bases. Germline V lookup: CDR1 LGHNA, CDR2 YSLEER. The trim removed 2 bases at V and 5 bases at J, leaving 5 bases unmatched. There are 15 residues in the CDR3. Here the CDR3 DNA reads TGCGCCAGCAGCCAAAGCGGGGGGGCCGGTGAGACCCAGTACTTC. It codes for CASSQSGGAGETQYF.

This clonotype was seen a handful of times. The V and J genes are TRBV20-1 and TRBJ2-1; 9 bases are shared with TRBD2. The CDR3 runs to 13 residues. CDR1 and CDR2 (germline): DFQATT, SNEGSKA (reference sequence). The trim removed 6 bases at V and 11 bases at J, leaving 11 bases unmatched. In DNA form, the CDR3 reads TGCAGTGCAGAGGTTGGGCTAGCGGGGAAGCAGTTCTTC. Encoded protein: CSAEVGLAGKQFF.

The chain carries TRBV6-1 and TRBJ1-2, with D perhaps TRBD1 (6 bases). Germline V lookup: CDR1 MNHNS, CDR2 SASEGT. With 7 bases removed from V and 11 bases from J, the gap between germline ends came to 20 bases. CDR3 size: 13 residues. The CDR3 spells CASKIRDNSGYTF. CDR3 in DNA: TGTGCCAGCAAAATAAGGGACAATTCGGGTTACACCTTC.

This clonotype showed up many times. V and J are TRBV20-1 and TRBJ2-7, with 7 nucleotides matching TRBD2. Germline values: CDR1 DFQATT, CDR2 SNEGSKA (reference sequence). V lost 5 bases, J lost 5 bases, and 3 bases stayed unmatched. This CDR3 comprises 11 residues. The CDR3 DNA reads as TGCAGTGCTGGGGACTACCACGAGCAGTACTTC. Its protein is CSAGDYHEQYF.

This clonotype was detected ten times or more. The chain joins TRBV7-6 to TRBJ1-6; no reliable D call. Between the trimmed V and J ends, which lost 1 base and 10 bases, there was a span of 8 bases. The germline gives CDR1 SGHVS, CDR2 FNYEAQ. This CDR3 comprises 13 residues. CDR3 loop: CASSLVEASPLHF. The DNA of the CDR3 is TGTGCCAGCAGCTTAGTTGAGGCCTCACCCCTCCACTTT.

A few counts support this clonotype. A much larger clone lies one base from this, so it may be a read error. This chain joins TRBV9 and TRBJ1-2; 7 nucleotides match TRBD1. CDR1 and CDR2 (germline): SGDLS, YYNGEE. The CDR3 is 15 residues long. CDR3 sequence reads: CASSVEGATNYSYTF. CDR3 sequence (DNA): TGTGCCAGCAGCGTAGAGGGGGCGACTAACTATAGCTACACCTTC.

The CDR3 loop is CASSHGYSYNEQFF. The CDR3 region has the DNA TGCGCCAGCAGCCATGGGTACTCCTACAATGAGCAGTTCTTC. The V call is TRBV4-1, the J call TRBJ2-1; D gene unclear. The germline V and J ends were trimmed by 3 bases and 0 bases, with 6 bases remaining between them. CDR1 is MGHRA, CDR2 YSYEKL, per germline. The CDR3 sequence is 14 residues long.